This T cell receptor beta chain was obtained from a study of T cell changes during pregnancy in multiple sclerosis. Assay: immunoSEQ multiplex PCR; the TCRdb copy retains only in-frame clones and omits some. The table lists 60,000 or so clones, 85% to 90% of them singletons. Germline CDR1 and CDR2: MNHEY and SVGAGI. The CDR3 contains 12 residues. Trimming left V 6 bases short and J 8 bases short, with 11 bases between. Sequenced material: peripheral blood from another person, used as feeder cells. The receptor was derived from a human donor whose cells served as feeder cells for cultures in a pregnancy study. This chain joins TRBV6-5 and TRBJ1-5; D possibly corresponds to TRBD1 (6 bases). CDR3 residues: CASRTGQEPQHF. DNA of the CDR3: TGTGCCAGCAGAACAGGGCAGGAGCCCCAGCATTTT.